This entry describes one T cell receptor beta chain. In the source study's methods: For nucleated cells, counts were estimated from reference gene primer amplification. TCRdb's copy holds only in-frame clones and misses some; the assay was immunoSEQ multiplex PCR. The D gene and trimming were derived from the DNA, and the V and J assignments and clone size from that table. The repertoire has more than 50,000 clones, less than 95% of them found once; the top ten carry around 8.3%. The sample is drawn from a study of blood T cell repertoires in COVID-19. About the study: Acute and convalescent COVID-19 samples came from the United States, Italy and Spain.

Germline V gene sequence: CDR1 ENHRY, CDR2 SYGVKD. V dropped 10 bases and J dropped 9; count of bases not matched to a gene: 5. The CDR3 length is 11 residues. The specimen was peripheral blood. This receptor was taken from a woman aged 40 to 50 with active COVID-19. The chain recombines TRBV10-3 with TRBJ1-3; 8 bases map to TRBD1. The CDR3 loop reads CARTGLGTIYF. The CDR3 DNA is TGTGCCAGGACAGGGTTAGGCACCATATATTTT.